Here is one T cell receptor (beta chain) with its context. This sample is drawn from a study of blood T cell repertoires in COVID-19. The CDR3 totals 14 residues. Trimming took off 5 bases at V and 1 base at J, with 11 bases between the two ends. The germline V gene encodes CDR1 PRHDT and CDR2 FYEKMQ (reference sequence). In the original processing: How many nucleated cells were present was estimated from reference gene primer amplification. The protocol was immunoSEQ multiplex PCR, while the TCRdb copy is restricted to in-frame clones and leaves out a portion. V, J and clone size reflect that table, while D and trimming were determined from the DNA. The data hold hundreds of thousands of clones, with 83% observed a single time.

This rearrangement joins TRBV13 to TRBJ2-5; D might be TRBD1 (6 bases). The receptor was isolated from a woman aged 25 to 39 with COVID-19, enrolled during active disease. Sequences were obtained from peripheral blood. The CDR3 loop reads CASSRKTGQETQYF. CDR3 sequence (DNA): TGTGCCAGCAGCAGAAAGACAGGCCAAGAGACCCAGTACTTC.